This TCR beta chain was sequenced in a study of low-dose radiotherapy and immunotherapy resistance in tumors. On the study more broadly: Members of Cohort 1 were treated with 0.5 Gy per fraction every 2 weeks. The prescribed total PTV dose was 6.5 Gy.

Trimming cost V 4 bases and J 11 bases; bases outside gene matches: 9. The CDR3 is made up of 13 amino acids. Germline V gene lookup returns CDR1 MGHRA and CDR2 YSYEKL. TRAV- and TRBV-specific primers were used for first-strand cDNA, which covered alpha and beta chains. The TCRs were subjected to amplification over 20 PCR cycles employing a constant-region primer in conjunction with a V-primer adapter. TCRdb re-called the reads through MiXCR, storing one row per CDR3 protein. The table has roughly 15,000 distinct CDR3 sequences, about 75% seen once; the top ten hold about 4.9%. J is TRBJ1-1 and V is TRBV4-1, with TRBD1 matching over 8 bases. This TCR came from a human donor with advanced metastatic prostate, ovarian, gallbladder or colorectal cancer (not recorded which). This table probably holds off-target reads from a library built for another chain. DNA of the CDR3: TGCGCCAGCAGCCGAGGACAGGGCCCCGTTGCTTTCTTT. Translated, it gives CASSRGQGPVAFF.